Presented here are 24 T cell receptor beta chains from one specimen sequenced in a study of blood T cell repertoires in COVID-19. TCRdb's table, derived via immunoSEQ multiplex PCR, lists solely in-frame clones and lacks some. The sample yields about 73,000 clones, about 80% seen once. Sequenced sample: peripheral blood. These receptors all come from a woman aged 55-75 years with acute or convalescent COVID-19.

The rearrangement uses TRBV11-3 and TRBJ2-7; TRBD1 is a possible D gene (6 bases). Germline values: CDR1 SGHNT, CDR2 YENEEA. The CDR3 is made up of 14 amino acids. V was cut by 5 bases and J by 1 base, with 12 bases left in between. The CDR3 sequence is CASSPQQGSYEQYF. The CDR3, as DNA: TGTGCCAGCAGCCCGCAACAGGGATCCTACGAGCAGTACTTC.

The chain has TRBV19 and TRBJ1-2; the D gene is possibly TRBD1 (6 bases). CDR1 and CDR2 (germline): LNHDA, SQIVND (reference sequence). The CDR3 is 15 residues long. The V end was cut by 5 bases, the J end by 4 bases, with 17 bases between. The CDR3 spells CASSPSTGFGYGYTF. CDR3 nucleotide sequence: TGTGCCAGTAGTCCTTCAACAGGGTTTGGCTATGGCTACACCTTC.

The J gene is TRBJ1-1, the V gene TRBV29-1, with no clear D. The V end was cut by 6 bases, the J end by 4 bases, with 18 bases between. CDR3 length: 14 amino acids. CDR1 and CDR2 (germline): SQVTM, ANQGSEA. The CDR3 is CSVVGGPQGTEAFF. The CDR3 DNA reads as TGCAGCGTGGTGGGAGGGCCCCAAGGCACTGAAGCTTTCTTT. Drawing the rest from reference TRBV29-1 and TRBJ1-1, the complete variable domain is SAVISQKPSRDICQRGTSLTIQCQVDSQVTMMFWYRQQPGQSLTLIATANQGSEATYESGFVIDKFPISRPNLTFSTLTVSNMSPEDSSIYLCSVVGGPQGTEAFFGQGTRLTVV.

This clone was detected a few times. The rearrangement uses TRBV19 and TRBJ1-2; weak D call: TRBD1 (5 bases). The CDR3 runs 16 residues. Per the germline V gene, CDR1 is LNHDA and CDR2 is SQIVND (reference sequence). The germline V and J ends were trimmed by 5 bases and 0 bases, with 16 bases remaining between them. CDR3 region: CASSERQWPANYGYTF. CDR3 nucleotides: TGTGCCAGTAGTGAAAGACAGTGGCCCGCTAACTATGGCTACACCTTC.

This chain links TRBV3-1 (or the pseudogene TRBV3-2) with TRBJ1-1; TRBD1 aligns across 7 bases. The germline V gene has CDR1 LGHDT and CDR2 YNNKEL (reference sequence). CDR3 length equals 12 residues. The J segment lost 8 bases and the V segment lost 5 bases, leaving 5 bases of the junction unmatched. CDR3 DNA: TGTGCCAGCAGCGTTCTCAGGGGGGAAGCTTTCTTT. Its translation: CASSVLRGEAFF.

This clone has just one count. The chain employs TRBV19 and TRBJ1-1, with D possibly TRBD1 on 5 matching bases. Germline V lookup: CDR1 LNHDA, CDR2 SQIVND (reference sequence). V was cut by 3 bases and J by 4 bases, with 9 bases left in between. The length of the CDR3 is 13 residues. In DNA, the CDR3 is TGTGCCAGTAGTATTCAGGGAGGCACTGAAGCTTTCTTT. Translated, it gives CASSIQGGTEAFF.

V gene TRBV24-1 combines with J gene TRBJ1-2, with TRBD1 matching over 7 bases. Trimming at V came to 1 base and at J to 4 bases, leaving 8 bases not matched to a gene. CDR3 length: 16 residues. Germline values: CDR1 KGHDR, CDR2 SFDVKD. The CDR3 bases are TGTGCCACCAGTGATTTCCGGACAGGCCGCGGCTATGGCTACACCTTC. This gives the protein CATSDFRTGRGYGYTF.

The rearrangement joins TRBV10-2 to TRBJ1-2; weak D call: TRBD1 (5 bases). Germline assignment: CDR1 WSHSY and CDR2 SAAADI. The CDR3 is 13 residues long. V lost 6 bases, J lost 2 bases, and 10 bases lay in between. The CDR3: CASSPDTNYGYTF. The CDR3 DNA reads TGCGCCAGCAGCCCGGACACGAACTATGGCTACACCTTC.

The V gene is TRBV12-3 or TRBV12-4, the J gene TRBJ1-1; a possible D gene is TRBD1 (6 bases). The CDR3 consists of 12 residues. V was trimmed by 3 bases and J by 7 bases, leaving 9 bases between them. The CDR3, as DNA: TGTGCCAGCAGTTTCCGAGGGGGTGAAGCTTTCTTT. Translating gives CASSFRGGEAFF.

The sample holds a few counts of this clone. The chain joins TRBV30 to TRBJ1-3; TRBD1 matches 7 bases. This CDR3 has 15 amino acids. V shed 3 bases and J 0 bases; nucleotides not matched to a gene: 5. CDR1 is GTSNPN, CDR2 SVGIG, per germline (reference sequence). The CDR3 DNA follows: TGTGCCTGGAGCCGGGACAGTGGCTCTGGAAACACCATATATTTT. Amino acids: CAWSRDSGSGNTIYF.

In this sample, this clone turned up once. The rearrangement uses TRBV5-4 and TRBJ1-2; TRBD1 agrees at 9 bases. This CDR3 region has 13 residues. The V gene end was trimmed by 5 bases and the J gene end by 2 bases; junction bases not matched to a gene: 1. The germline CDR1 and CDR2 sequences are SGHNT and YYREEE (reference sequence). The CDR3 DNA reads TGTGCCAGCAGGGGGACAGGGAACTATGGCTACACCTTC. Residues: CASRGTGNYGYTF.

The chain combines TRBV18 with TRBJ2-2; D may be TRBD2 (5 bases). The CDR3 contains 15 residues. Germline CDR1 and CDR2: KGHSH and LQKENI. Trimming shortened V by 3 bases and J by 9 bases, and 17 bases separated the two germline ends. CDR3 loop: CASSPWQLAGRELFF. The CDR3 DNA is TGTGCCAGCTCACCTTGGCAGCTCGCGGGTCGGGAGCTGTTTTTT.

The CDR3 sequence is CATSETGFNQPQHF. CDR3 bases: TGTGCCACCAGTGAGACAGGGTTCAATCAGCCCCAGCATTTT. This chain uses TRBV24-1 with TRBJ1-5, with 7 bases matching TRBD1. The CDR3 sequence is 14 residues long. V trimming: 4 bases; J trimming: 3 bases; junction bases outside the gene matches: 2. Germline CDR1 is KGHDR and CDR2 is SFDVKD.

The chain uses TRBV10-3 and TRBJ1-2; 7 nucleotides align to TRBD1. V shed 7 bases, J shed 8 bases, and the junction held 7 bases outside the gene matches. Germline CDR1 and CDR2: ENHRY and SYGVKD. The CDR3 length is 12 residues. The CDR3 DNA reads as TGTGCCATCACCACCACAGGGGAGGGCTACACCTTC. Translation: CAITTTGEGYTF.

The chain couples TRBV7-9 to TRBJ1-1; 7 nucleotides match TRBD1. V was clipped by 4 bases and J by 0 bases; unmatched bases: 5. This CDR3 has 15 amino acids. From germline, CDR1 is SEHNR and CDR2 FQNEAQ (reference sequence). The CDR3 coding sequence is TGTGCCAGCAGCTCCCGGACAGGAGTGAACACTGAAGCTTTCTTT. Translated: CASSSRTGVNTEAFF.

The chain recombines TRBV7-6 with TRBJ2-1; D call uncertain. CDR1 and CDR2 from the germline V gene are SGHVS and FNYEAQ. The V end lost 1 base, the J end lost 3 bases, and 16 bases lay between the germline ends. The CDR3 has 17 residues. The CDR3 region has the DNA TGTGCCAGCAGCTTAGGCGCCGCCGGGTCCCACTACAATGAGCAGTTCTTC. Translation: CASSLGAAGSHYNEQFF. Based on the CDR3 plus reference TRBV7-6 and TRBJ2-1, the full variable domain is GAGVSQSPRYKVTKRGQDVALRCDPISGHVSLYWYRQALGQGPEFLTYFNYEAQQDKSGLPNDRFSAERPEGSISTLTIQRTEQRDSAMYRCASSLGAAGSHYNEQFFGPGTRLTVL.

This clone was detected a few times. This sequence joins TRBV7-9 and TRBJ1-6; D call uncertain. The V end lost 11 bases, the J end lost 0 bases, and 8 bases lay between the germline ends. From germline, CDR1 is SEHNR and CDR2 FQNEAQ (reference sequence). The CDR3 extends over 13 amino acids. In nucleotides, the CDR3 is TGTGCCGCGGGCAGCTCCTATAATTCACCCCTCCACTTT. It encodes CAAGSSYNSPLHF.

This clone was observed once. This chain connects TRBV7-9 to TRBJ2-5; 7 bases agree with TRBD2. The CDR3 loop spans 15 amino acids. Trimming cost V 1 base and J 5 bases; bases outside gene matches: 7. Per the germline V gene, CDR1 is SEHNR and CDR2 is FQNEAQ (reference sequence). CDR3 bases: TGTGCCAGCAGCTTAGATGCGAGGGGAGGGGAGACCCAGTACTTC. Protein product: CASSLDARGGETQYF.

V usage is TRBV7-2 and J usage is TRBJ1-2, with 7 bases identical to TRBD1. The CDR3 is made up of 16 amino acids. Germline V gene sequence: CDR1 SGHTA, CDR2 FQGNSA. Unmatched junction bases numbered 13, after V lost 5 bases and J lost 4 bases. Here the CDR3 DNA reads TGTGCCAGCAGCCCCCAGGGACAGCAACTTCTCTATGGCTACACCTTC. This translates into CASSPQGQQLLYGYTF.

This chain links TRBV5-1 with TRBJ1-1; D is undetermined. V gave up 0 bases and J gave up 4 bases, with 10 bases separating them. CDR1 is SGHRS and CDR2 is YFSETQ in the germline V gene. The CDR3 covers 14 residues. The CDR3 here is CASSLEEGVTEAFF. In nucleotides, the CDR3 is TGCGCCAGCAGCTTGGAGGAGGGAGTCACTGAAGCTTTCTTT. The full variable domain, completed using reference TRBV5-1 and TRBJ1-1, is KAGVTQTPRYLIKTRGQQVTLSCSPISGHRSVSWYQQTPGQGLQFLFEYFSETQRNKGNFPGRFSGRQFSNSRSEMNVSTLELGDSALYLCASSLEEGVTEAFFGQGTRLTVV.

The CDR3 DNA is TGCGCCAGCAGCCGACAGGGATCTAGCACAGATACGCAGTATTTT. This sequence encodes CASSRQGSSTDTQYF. V usage is TRBV5-1 and J usage is TRBJ2-3; 7 bases are a match to TRBD1. Losses at the gene ends were 4 bases for V and 0 bases for J; bases not matched to a gene: 5. The germline V gene encodes CDR1 SGHRS and CDR2 YFSETQ. This CDR3 comprises 15 residues. Variable domain in full (rest from reference TRBV5-1 and TRBJ2-3): KAGVTQTPRYLIKTRGQQVTLSCSPISGHRSVSWYQQTPGQGLQFLFEYFSETQRNKGNFPGRFSGRQFSNSRSEMNVSTLELGDSALYLCASSRQGSSTDTQYFGPGTRLTVL.

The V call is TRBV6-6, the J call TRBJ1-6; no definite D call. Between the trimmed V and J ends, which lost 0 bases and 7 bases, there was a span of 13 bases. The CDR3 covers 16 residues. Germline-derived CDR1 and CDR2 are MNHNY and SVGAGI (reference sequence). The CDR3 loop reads CASSYSPSGSNSPLHF. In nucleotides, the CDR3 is TGTGCCAGCAGTTACTCCCCGTCCGGTTCCAATTCACCCCTCCACTTT.

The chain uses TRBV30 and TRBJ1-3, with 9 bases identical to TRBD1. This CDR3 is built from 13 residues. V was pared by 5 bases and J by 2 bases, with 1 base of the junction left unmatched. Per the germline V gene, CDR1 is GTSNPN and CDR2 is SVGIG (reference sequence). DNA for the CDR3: TGTGCCTGGGGGACAGGGCCTGGAAACACCATATATTTT. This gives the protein CAWGTGPGNTIYF.

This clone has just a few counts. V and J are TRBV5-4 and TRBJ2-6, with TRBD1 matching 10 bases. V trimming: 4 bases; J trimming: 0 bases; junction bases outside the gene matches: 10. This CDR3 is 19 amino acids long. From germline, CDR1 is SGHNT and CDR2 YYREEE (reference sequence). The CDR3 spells CASSTWTGGRFSGANVLTF. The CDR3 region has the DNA TGTGCCAGCAGCACCTGGACAGGGGGGCGTTTCTCTGGGGCCAACGTCCTGACTTTC.